Listed below are T cell receptor beta chains from one sample, sequenced in a study of cytomegalovirus exposure and HLA in healthy donors. Repertoires were generated with immunoSEQ multiplex PCR, while TCRdb's copy carries only in-frame clones and drops some. Of about 65,000 clones in the sample, roughly nine tenths were seen once. The material sequenced was PBMCs. These TCRs come from a woman aged 18 to 35 in good health and CMV-seronegative. CDR3s include the opening cysteine and the closing phenylalanine or tryptophan. D genes are given only for firm matches. Clone size appears in some rows only: once, few, many, or a class for an expanded clone.

>TRBV29-1|TRBJ2-2|-|-
TGCAGCGTTGAAAGAGGTGGGGGGGAGCTGTTTTTT
CSVERGGGELFF
>TRBV28|TRBJ1-2|-|-
TGTGCCAGCATGACCCTGACGGGTGGCTACACCTTC
CASMTLTGGYTF
>TRBV4-1|TRBJ1-3|few|-
TGCGCCAGCAGCCAAGATCCGGGGGATGGAAACACCATATATTTT
CASSQDPGDGNTIYF
>TRBV18|TRBJ2-3|-|-
TGTGCCAGCTCACCCCCGCCAACGGGGGTCACAGATACGCAGTATTTT
CASSPPPTGVTDTQYF
>TRBV27|TRBJ2-2|-|TRBD1
TGTGCCAGCAGTTCCGCCGGGACAGGGAATACCGGGGAGCTGTTTTTT
CASSSAGTGNTGELFF
>TRBV28|TRBJ1-5|-|TRBD1
TGTGCCAGCAGTCCCGGGACAGGGATCGGCAATCAGCCCCAGCATTTT
CASSPGTGIGNQPQHF
>TRBV11-2|TRBJ1-2|-|TRBD1
TGTGCCAGCAGCTCACATCGACAGGGGGCCAGGGGCTACACCTTC
CASSSHRQGARGYTF
>TRBV11-3|TRBJ1-4|-|TRBD1
TGTGCCAGCAGCTTCGGACAGGGAGGAAATGAAAAACTGTTTTTT
CASSFGQGGNEKLFF
>TRBV19|TRBJ2-7|-|TRBD2
TGTGCCAGTAGCAGACAAAAGACTAGCGCCCCCTACGAGCAGTACTTC
CASSRQKTSAPYEQYF
>TRBV28|TRBJ2-3|-|TRBD2
TGTGCCAGCAGTTTTGCACTAGCGGGGACGAGGGATACGCAGTATTTT
CASSFALAGTRDTQYF
>TRBV7-2|TRBJ2-3|-|-
TGTGCCAGCAGCTTAGCGGGGGCGCATACGCAGTATTTT
CASSLAGAHTQYF
>TRBV7-9|TRBJ2-1|-|TRBD2
TGTGCCAGCAGCCTCACTTATCTCCTAGCGGGAGAATCGGCCCCGGAGCAGTTCTTC
CASSLTYLLAGESAPEQFF
>TRBV7-9|TRBJ1-2|-|TRBD1
TGTGCCAGCAGCTTAGACCCTACAGGGGGTGGCTACACCTTC
CASSLDPTGGGYTF
>TRBV15|TRBJ2-5|-|-
TGTGCCACCAGCAGAGTTCCGGAAGAGACCCAGTACTTC
CATSRVPEETQYF
>TRBV28|TRBJ1-5|-|-
TGTGCCAGCAACCCTCCCCCAGGGGATAGCAATCAGCCCCAGCATTTT
CASNPPPGDSNQPQHF
>TRBV7-9|TRBJ2-3|once|TRBD2
TGTGCCAGCAGCTCGCCAGCGGGGGAGGTCACAGATACGCAGTATTTT
CASSSPAGEVTDTQYF
>TRBV5-4|TRBJ1-4|-|-
TGTGCCAGCAGCCCCGAAAGGGGCGGAGAAAAACTGTTTTTT
CASSPERGGEKLFF
>TRBV10-2|TRBJ1-1|-|-
TGCGCCAGCAGTGAGAGGTGGGGGCGAGGCACTGAAGCTTTCTTT
CASSERWGRGTEAFF
>TRBV15|TRBJ2-7|-|-
TGTGCCACCAGCAGAGGATCTACAGGGTGGGCCTACGAGCAGTACTTC
CATSRGSTGWAYEQYF
>TRBV9|TRBJ2-5|-|-
TGTGCCAGCAGCGTATCCGGACTACCGCAAGAGACCCAGTACTTC
CASSVSGLPQETQYF
>TRBV7-8|TRBJ2-7|-|-
TGTGCCAGCAGCTTTGTCGGACACTACGAGCAGTACTTC
CASSFVGHYEQYF
>TRBV18|TRBJ2-2|-|-
TGTGCCAGCTCACGACTATCGATAACCGACACCGGGGAGCTGTTTTTT
CASSRLSITDTGELFF
>TRBV6-5|TRBJ2-3|-|TRBD2
TGTGCCAGCACCCGGACTAGCGGGAGGTCTGATACGCAGTATTTT
CASTRTSGRSDTQYF
>TRBV4-2|TRBJ2-1|-|TRBD2
TGTGCCAGCAGCCAAGAGGTAGCGGGAGGCCATTACAATGAGCAGTTCTTC
CASSQEVAGGHYNEQFF
>TRBV20-1|TRBJ1-2|-|-
TGCAGTGCTACTGCGGGGGATGGCTACACCTTC
CSATAGDGYTF
>TRBV5-4|TRBJ1-1|-|-
TGTGCCAGCAGCCTACATAACAGGGATCACACTGAAGCTTTCTTT
CASSLHNRDHTEAFF
>TRBV27|TRBJ2-4|-|TRBD2
TGTGCCAGCAGTTCCATACCCCCTGGCGGGGGTAAATACATTCAGTACTTC
CASSSIPPGGGKYIQYF
>TRBV7-2|TRBJ2-1|once|TRBD2
TGTGCCAGCAGCGGCGGGGGGCCGAGATACAATGAGCAGTTCTTC
CASSGGGPRYNEQFF
>TRBV6-1|TRBJ1-3|once|-
TGTGCCAGCAGTGAGCCGGCGTCGGCAGGCTCCCTATACACCATATATTTT
CASSEPASAGSLYTIYF
>TRBV5-8|TRBJ2-4|-|-
TGTGCCAGCAGCTTGGGTCGGTTAGCCAAAAACATTCAGTACTTC
CASSLGRLAKNIQYF
>TRBV2|TRBJ2-5|-|TRBD1
TGTGCCAGCAGTAACTTGACAGGGAGGTACTTC
CASSNLTGRYF
>TRBV6-4|TRBJ2-1|-|-
TGTGCCAGCAGTGAAGGCGCCGGGAGAGGGAATGAGCAGTTCTTC
CASSEGAGRGNEQFF
>TRBV19|TRBJ2-3|-|TRBD2
TGTGCCAGTAGTAGCGGGGGTAGCACAGATACGCAGTATTTT
CASSSGGSTDTQYF
>TRBV10-3|TRBJ2-5|-|-
TGTGCCATCAGTGAGTCGGGCAAGCAAGAGACCCAGTACTTC
CAISESGKQETQYF
>TRBV27|TRBJ2-1|-|TRBD2
TGTGCCAGCAGCTTAGCGGGAACCTACAATGAGCAGTTCTTC
CASSLAGTYNEQFF
>TRBV27|TRBJ2-7|-|TRBD2
TGTGCCAGCAGTTTCTGGTTTGACGGGACTAGTCAACCTATGGCACGCTCCTACGAGCAGTACTTC
CASSFWFDGTSQPMARSYEQYF
>TRBV18|TRBJ1-1|-|TRBD1
TGTGCCAGCTCCCCAACAGGGGGAGACACTGAAGCTTTCTTT
CASSPTGGDTEAFF
>TRBV11-2|TRBJ1-1|-|-
TGTGCCAGCAGCCGCACAGGGTGGACTGAAGCTTTCTTT
CASSRTGWTEAFF
>TRBV6-6|TRBJ2-1|-|-
TGTGCCAGCAGTTACTCGGGGCATAACAATGAGCAGTTCTTC
CASSYSGHNNEQFF
>TRBV4-1|TRBJ2-7|-|TRBD1
TGCGCCAGCAGCCGAGTCATGACAGGGCAGATCTACGAGCAGTACTTC
CASSRVMTGQIYEQYF
>TRBV27|TRBJ1-1|-|TRBD1
TGTGCCAGCAGTCCGGGGCCGGGACAGGGGGCGCAGGTGTATGAAGCTTTCTTT
CASSPGPGQGAQVYEAFF
>TRBV19|TRBJ2-2|-|TRBD2
TGTGCCAGTAGTGGTCGACTAGCGGGTACCGGGGAGCTGTTTTTT
CASSGRLAGTGELFF
>TRBV5-1|TRBJ2-7|-|-
TGCGCCAGCAGCTTGGCCGTCGGGTCCCACGAGCAGTACTTC
CASSLAVGSHEQYF
>TRBV28|TRBJ1-5|-|TRBD1
TGTGCCAGCAGCGTAACAGGGGGCGGAAATCAGCCCCAGCATTTT
CASSVTGGGNQPQHF
>TRBV11-2|TRBJ2-2|-|TRBD2
TGTGCCAGCAGCCTAGAAGCGGGGGGGGAGCTGTTTTTT
CASSLEAGGELFF
>TRBV6-1|TRBJ1-6|-|-
TGTGCCAGTACAAGGGGGGGTAATTCACCCCTCCACTTT
CASTRGGNSPLHF
>TRBV5-5|TRBJ2-3|-|-
TGTGCCAGCAGCCGGGAAGGCTTATATACGCAGTATTTT
CASSREGLYTQYF
>TRBV6-5|TRBJ2-2|-|-
TGTGCCAGCAGTTTAACGGGGGCGAACACCGGGGAGCTGTTTTTT
CASSLTGANTGELFF
>TRBV19|TRBJ1-2|-|-
TGTGCCAGTACAAGTACGGGTATCTATGGCTACACCTTC
CASTSTGIYGYTF
>TRBV19|TRBJ1-5|-|-
TGTGCCAGTAGTCCGCGCAATGGGCCCCAGCATTTT
CASSPRNGPQHF
>TRBV9|TRBJ2-5|-|TRBD2
TGTGCCAGCAGCGTAGCGGCTAGCGGGAGCGAAGAGACCCAGTACTTC
CASSVAASGSEETQYF